This T cell receptor (beta chain) was sequenced for a study of T cell changes during pregnancy in multiple sclerosis. CDR1 and CDR2 (germline): MNHEY, SVGAGI. The CDR3 is 16 residues long. V gave up 2 bases and J gave up 7 bases; unmatched junction bases: 10. Assay used: immunoSEQ multiplex PCR; TCRdb lists only in-frame clones, some missing. Found here are 85,000 to 100,000 clones, approximately 92% of them singletons; the top ten hold about 2.6%. This TCR derives from a female donor with multiple sclerosis, enrolled in a pregnancy study. The sample in question was peripheral blood, obtained in the first trimester of pregnancy. The chain uses TRBV6-5 and TRBJ2-3; 9 bases are shared with TRBD2. Written as DNA, the CDR3 is TGTGCCAGCAGTTACGACGGGCGGGAGGGCCGCCATACGCAGTATTTT. It encodes CASSYDGREGRHTQYF.